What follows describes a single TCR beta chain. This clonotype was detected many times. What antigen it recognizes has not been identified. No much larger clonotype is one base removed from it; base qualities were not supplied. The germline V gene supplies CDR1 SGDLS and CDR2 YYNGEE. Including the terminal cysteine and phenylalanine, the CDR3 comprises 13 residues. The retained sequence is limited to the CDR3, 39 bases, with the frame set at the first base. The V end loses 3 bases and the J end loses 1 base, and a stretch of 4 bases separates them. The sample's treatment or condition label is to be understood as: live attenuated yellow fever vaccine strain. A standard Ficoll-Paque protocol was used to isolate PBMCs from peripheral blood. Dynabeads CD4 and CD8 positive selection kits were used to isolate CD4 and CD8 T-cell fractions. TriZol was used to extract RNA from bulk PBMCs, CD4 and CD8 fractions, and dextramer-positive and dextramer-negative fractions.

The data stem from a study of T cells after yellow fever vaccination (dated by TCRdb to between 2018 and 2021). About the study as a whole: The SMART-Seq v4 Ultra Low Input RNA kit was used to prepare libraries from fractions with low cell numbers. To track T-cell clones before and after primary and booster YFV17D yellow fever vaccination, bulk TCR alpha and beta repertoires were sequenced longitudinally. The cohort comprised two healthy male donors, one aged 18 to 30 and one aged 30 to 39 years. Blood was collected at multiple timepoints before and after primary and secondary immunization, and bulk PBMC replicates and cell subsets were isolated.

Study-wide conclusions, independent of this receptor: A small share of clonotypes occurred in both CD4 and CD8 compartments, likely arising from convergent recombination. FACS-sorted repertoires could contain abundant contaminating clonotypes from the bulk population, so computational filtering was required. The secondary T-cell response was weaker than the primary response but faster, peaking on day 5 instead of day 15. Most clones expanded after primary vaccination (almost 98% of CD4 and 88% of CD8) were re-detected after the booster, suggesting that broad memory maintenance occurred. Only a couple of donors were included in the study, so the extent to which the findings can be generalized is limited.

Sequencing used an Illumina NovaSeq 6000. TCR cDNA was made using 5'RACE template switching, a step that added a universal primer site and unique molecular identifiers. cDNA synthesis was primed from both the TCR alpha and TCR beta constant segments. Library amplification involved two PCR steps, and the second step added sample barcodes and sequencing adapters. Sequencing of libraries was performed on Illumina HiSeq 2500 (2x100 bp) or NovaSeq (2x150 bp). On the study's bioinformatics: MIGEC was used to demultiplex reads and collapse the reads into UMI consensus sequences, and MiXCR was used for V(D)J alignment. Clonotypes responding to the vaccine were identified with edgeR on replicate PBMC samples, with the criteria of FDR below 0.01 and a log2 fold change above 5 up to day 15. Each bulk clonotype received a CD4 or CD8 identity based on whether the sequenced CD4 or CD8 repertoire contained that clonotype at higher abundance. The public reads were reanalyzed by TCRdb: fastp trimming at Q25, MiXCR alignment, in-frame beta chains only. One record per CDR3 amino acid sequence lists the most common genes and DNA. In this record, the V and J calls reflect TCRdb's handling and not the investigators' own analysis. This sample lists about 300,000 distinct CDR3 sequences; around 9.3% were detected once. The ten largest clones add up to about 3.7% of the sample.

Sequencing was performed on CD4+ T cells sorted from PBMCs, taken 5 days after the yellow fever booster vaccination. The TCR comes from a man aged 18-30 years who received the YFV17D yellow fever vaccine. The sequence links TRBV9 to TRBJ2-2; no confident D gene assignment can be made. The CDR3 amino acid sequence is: CASSGQNTGELFF. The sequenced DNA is TGTGCCAGCAGCGGACAGAACACCGGGGAGCTGTTTTTT. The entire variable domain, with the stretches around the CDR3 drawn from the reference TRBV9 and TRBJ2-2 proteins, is DSGVTQTPKHLITATGQRVTLRCSPRSGDLSVYWYQQSLDQGLQFLIQYYNGEERAKGNILERFSAQQFPDLHSELNLSSLELGDSALYFCASSGQNTGELFFGEGSRLTVL.